Listed here are 20 T cell receptor beta chains from one sample, sequenced in a study of regulatory T cells in long-lasting Graves disease. Arm-PCR of CDR3 regions and iRepertoire HTBI primers were the basis on which TCR beta libraries were built. In TCRdb, the multiplex PCR reads were re-called with MiXCR into one record per CDR3 protein. The sample contains roughly 400,000 distinct CDR3 sequences, roughly 20% of which appear only once. Described time point: persistent/refractory GD, antithyroid drugs over 5 years with positive TRAb. PBMC RNA was the source of the TCR library. Here the sequenced sample was peripheral blood mononuclear cells (PBMCs), taken when the disease was refractory, from a patient treated with antithyroid drugs. The receptors were gathered from a female donor with Graves disease.

This clonotype appeared many times. The chain employs TRBV30 and TRBJ2-2, with D unresolved. There are 15 residues in the CDR3. Trimming removed 7 bases from V and 7 bases from J, with 22 bases in between. The V gene's germline CDR1 is GTSNPN and CDR2 SVGIG (reference sequence). CDR3 protein: CASKTSGVHSGELFF. The CDR3 bases are TGTGCCTCTAAGACCTCCGGTGTTCACAGCGGGGAGCTGTTTTTT.

Concerning this clonotype itself: A much larger clone sits a single nucleotide away, making a read error possible. The CDR3 here is CVSRLTDNQPQHF. The CDR3 DNA follows: TGTGTCAGCAGATTGACGGACAATCAGCCCCAGCATTTT. The chain employs TRBV6-1 and TRBJ1-5, with D unclear. Germline-derived CDR1 and CDR2 are MNHNS and SASEGT. The CDR3 extends over 13 amino acids.

The chain is built from TRBV5-6 and TRBJ2-4; D is unclear. In germline, CDR1 is SGHDT, CDR2 YYEEEE. The V end lost 3 bases, the J end lost 3 bases, and 10 bases lay between the germline ends. CDR3 length equals 14 residues. The CDR3 protein is CASSSLLGKNIQYF. CDR3 nucleotides: TGTGCCAGCAGCTCGCTTTTGGGCAAAAACATTCAGTACTTC.

At least ten counts were recorded for this clonotype. This sequence joins TRBV12-3 or TRBV12-4 and TRBJ2-6, with 7 bases fitting TRBD1. This CDR3 contains 17 residues. V gave up 3 bases and J gave up 3 bases; unmatched junction bases: 8. The CDR3 is CASSFRGRQGGANVLTF. CDR3 nucleotide sequence: TGTGCCAGCAGTTTCCGCGGGCGACAGGGTGGGGCCAACGTCCTGACTTTC.

V and J are TRBV28 and TRBJ2-3; D remains unclear. Trimming removed 6 bases from V and 8 bases from J, with 9 bases in between. The CDR3 spans 11 residues. Per germline, CDR1 MDHEN and CDR2 SYDVKM. The CDR3 DNA reads TGTGCCAGCAGATCGGACCTTACGCAGTATTTT. It translates to CASRSDLTQYF.

The chain links TRBV20-1 to TRBJ1-5, with D perhaps TRBD1 (6 bases). V shed 4 bases and J shed 2 bases, with 21 bases lying between them. The CDR3 consists of 17 residues. CDR1 is DFQATT and CDR2 is SNEGSKA in the germline V gene (reference sequence). The CDR3 loop reads CSAMSGVVFSGNQPQHF. Written as DNA, the CDR3 is TGCAGTGCTATGTCAGGGGTTGTTTTTAGTGGCAATCAGCCCCAGCATTTT.

Regarding this clonotype: A read error is possible here, since a much larger clone lies one base away. The V and J genes are TRBV6-2 or TRBV6-3 and TRBJ2-5; D ambiguous. Per germline, CDR1 MNHEY and CDR2 SVGEGT. This CDR3 has 14 residues. This CDR3 reads CGSSYRGIGETQYF. DNA of the CDR3: TGTGGCAGCAGTTACAGAGGAATCGGAGAGACCCAGTACTTC.

The rearrangement links TRBV7-6 to TRBJ2-7; 7 bases are a match to TRBD1. J gave up 1 base and V 4 bases, and 7 bases lay outside the gene matches. There are 15 residues in the CDR3. Germline-derived CDR1 and CDR2 are SGHVS and FNYEAQ. CDR3 residues: CASSSRQGTSYEQYF. The CDR3 DNA follows: TGTGCCAGCAGCTCGAGACAGGGAACATCCTACGAGCAGTACTTC.

This clonotype was seen at least ten times. V usage is TRBV30 and J usage is TRBJ2-7; D unclear. V lost 0 bases and J 5 bases, leaving 5 bases between the germline ends. The germline CDR1 and CDR2 sequences are GTSNPN and SVGIG (reference sequence). This CDR3 comprises 11 residues. CDR3 region: CAWSVLDEQYF. CDR3 bases: TGTGCCTGGAGTGTATTAGACGAGCAGTACTTC.

The table lists this clonotype with many counts. This rearrangement joins TRBV24-1 to TRBJ2-7; 14 nucleotides line up with TRBD2. This CDR3 has 17 residues. Germline lookup yields CDR1 KGHDR and CDR2 SFDVKD. V gave up 4 bases and J gave up 7 bases; unmatched junction bases: 11. The DNA of the CDR3 is TGTGCCACCAGTGACCCGGGACTAGCGGGAGCCCCATGGGAGCAGTACTTC. This sequence encodes CATSDPGLAGAPWEQYF.

This clonotype was seen only a few times. DNA for the CDR3: TGTGCCAGCAGTCAACCCCCGCGGACTAGCGGGGACACCGGGGAGCTGTTTTTT. It encodes CASSQPPRTSGDTGELFF. The rearrangement uses TRBV28 and TRBJ2-2; 12 nucleotides agree with TRBD2. After removal of 5 bases from V and 3 bases from J, the junction contained 10 bases not matched to a gene. Germline V gives CDR1 MDHEN, CDR2 SYDVKM. This CDR3 has 18 amino acids. Using reference TRBV28 and TRBJ2-2 for the parts outside the CDR3, the full variable domain is DVKVTQSSRYLVKRTGEKVFLECVQDMDHENMFWYRQDPGLGLRLIYFSYDVKMKEKGDIPEGYSVSREKKERFSLILESASTNQTSMYLCASSQPPRTSGDTGELFFGEGSRLTVL.

This clonotype was seen repeatedly, ten times or more. The chain employs TRBV3-1 and TRBJ1-2, with a possible D match to TRBD1 (6 bases). V lost 4 bases, J lost 8 bases, and 17 bases lay in between. This CDR3 comprises 14 residues. CDR1 LGHDT and CDR2 YNNKEL come from the germline V gene (reference sequence). The CDR3 loop is CASSLAQGLRGYTF. CDR3 nucleotide sequence: TGTGCCAGCAGCCTTGCACAGGGCCTAAGGGGCTACACCTTC.

A few counts support this clonotype. The chain employs TRBV6-5 and TRBJ1-2; weak D call: TRBD1 (5 bases). Trimming removed 4 bases from V and 7 bases from J, with 16 bases in between. The CDR3 extends over 14 amino acids. Looked up from germline, CDR1 is MNHEY and CDR2 is SVGAGI. The CDR3 protein is CASSLKERGFGYTF. The DNA of the CDR3 is TGTGCCAGCAGTTTAAAGGAGCGGGGCTTTGGCTACACCTTC.

V gene TRBV27 combines with J gene TRBJ2-2; D gene uncertain. Germline V gene lookup returns CDR1 MNHEY and CDR2 SMNVEV (reference sequence). V was cut by 7 bases and J by 4 bases, with 7 bases left in between. CDR3 length equals 12 residues. The CDR3 DNA sequence: TGTGCCAGCATTTCCAGCACCGGGGAGCTGTTTTTT. Residues: CASISSTGELFF.

This chain joins TRBV5-1 and TRBJ1-4, with 8 nucleotides matching TRBD1. The CDR3 length is 17 residues. Germline CDR1 SGHRS, CDR2 YFSETQ. Germline trimming cut 5 bases from V and 3 bases from J; bases unmatched to any gene: 12. The CDR3 reads CASSYGQGEASNEKLFF. In DNA, the CDR3 is TGCGCCAGCAGTTATGGACAGGGAGAAGCTTCTAATGAAAAACTGTTTTTT.

This clonotype was seen only a few times. The V and J genes are TRBV24-1 and TRBJ2-3, with D possibly TRBD1 on 6 matching bases. The CDR3 sequence is 15 residues long. V lost 5 bases and J lost 3, with 14 bases in between. Germline CDR1 is KGHDR and CDR2 is SFDVKD. This chain's CDR3 is CATSGGGDSTDTQYF. The CDR3 nucleotides are TGTGCCACCAGTGGTGGGGGCGATAGTACAGATACGCAGTATTTT.

There are a few counts of this clonotype. This chain links TRBV20-1 with TRBJ2-2; 10 bases map to TRBD2. Losses at the gene ends were 6 bases for V and 10 bases for J; bases not matched to a gene: 5. The CDR3 loop spans 12 amino acids. Germline V gene data show CDR1 as DFQATT and CDR2 as SNEGSKA (reference sequence). In DNA form, the CDR3 reads TGCAGTGCCAGGACTAGCGGTGTGGAGCTGTTTTTT. It is translated as CSARTSGVELFF.

The CDR3 reads CASSQGRAANYGYTF. The CDR3 DNA sequence: TGTGCCAGCAGCCAGGGGCGGGCAGCTAACTATGGCTACACCTTC. J is TRBJ1-2 and V is TRBV7-2; TRBD1 might be the D (6 bases). V dropped 5 bases and J dropped 0 bases, with 13 bases sitting between them. CDR1 and CDR2 from the germline V gene are SGHTA and FQGNSA. There are 15 residues in the CDR3. Full variable domain (outside the CDR3, taken from reference TRBV7-2 and TRBJ1-2): GAGVSQSPSNKVTEKGKDVELRCDPISGHTALYWYRQSLGQGLEFLIYFQGNSAPDKSGLPSDRFSAERTGGSVSTLTIQRTQQEDSAVYLCASSQGRAANYGYTFGSGTRLTVV.

V and J are TRBV20-1 and TRBJ1-5, with 11 bases aligning to TRBD1. J was trimmed by 6 bases and V by 0 bases; bases with no gene match: 4. CDR1 and CDR2 from the germline V gene are DFQATT and SNEGSKA (reference sequence). CDR3 size: 15 residues. CDR3 residues: CSARDPGQGGQPQHF. The CDR3 DNA follows: TGCAGTGCTAGAGACCCGGGACAGGGGGGTCAGCCCCAGCATTTT.

This clonotype showed up many times. The V call is TRBV6-2 or TRBV6-3, the J call TRBJ1-2, with TRBD1 as a possible D gene (6 bases). V shed 5 bases and J shed 5 bases, with 15 bases lying between them. CDR1 is MNHEY and CDR2 is SVGEGT in the germline V gene. CDR3 size: 14 residues. The CDR3 coding sequence is TGTGCCAGCAGTCCAGGACAGAGAGGTTATGGCTACACCTTC. Its translation: CASSPGQRGYGYTF.